A selection of T cell receptor beta chains follows, all from one sample in a study of control samples from healthy donors and cancer patients. Sequenced by immunoSEQ multiplex PCR; TCRdb stores in-frame clones only, minus some. The sample shows around 100,000 clones, roughly 91% of them seen only once. Sequenced: PBMCs. The receptors come from a man aged 60-69 years with lung cancer. CDR3s include the opening cysteine and the closing phenylalanine or tryptophan. D genes are given only for firm matches. Size values are once, few and many counts, or a class for expanded clones, and some rows have none.

V gene	D gene	CDR3 length	J gene	clone size	CDR3 protein	CDR3 DNA
TRBV14	-	16	TRBJ1-2	-	CASSGYFGQPNYGYTF	TGTGCCAGCAGCGGTTACTTCGGACAGCCTAACTATGGCTACACCTTC
TRBV7-2	-	16	TRBJ1-5	few	CASSLDGISGVESQHF	TGTGCCAGCAGCTTAGACGGGATTTCGGGGGTTGAATCCCAGCATTTT
TRBV20-1	-	11	TRBJ2-4	-	CSARDRDIQYF	TGCAGTGCTAGAGACAGGGACATTCAGTACTTC
TRBV18	-	14	TRBJ1-2	-	CASSPGTGNYGYTF	TGTGCCAGCTCACCTGGGACGGGGAACTATGGCTACACCTTC
TRBV7-2	-	14	TRBJ2-2	-	CASRAIRGTGELFF	TGTGCCAGCAGGGCGATCCGAGGGACCGGGGAGCTGTTTTTT
TRBV5-1	TRBD1	20	TRBJ1-2	once	CASSLRSQFAGGGISDGYTF	TGCGCCAGCAGCTTGAGATCCCAGTTCGCAGGGGGTGGAATATCGGATGGCTACACCTTC
TRBV10-3	-	15	TRBJ2-2	-	CAIRGGTENTGELFF	TGTGCCATCAGAGGGGGGACAGAAAACACCGGGGAGCTGTTTTTT
TRBV11-2	TRBD2	15	TRBJ2-1	-	CASSPAGLLYNEQFF	TGTGCCAGCAGCCCAGCGGGACTACTTTACAATGAGCAGTTCTTC
TRBV7-8	-	13	TRBJ2-7	-	CASSLASSYEQYF	TGTGCCAGCAGCTTAGCAAGCAGTTACGAGCAGTACTTC
TRBV18	TRBD1	16	TRBJ1-2	once	CASSPLVRGRGDGYTF	TGTGCCAGCTCACCTTTGGTGAGGGGGCGCGGCGATGGCTACACCTTC
TRBV24-1	-	14	TRBJ1-2	-	CATSDSTDPYGYTF	TGTGCCACCAGTGATTCCACGGACCCCTATGGCTACACCTTC
TRBV5-1	-	13	TRBJ2-5	-	CASTRGAEETQYF	TGCGCCAGCACCCGGGGGGCGGAAGAGACCCAGTACTTC
TRBV30	-	15	TRBJ1-2	-	CAWSVLMGGGNGYTF	TGTGCCTGGAGTGTACTTATGGGGGGAGGAAATGGCTACACCTTC
TRBV18	TRBD1	15	TRBJ2-5	-	CASSPQTGGEETQYF	TGTGCCAGCTCACCACAAACAGGGGGCGAAGAGACCCAGTACTTC
TRBV11-2	-	15	TRBJ1-2	once	CASSLQGGVGYGYTF	TGTGCCAGCAGCTTACAGGGCGGGGTCGGCTATGGCTACACCTTC
TRBV24-1	-	15	TRBJ1-5	few	CATSDLLHSNQPQHF	TGTGCCACCAGTGATTTGCTTCACAGCAATCAGCCCCAGCATTTT
TRBV7-9	-	13	TRBJ1-5	few	CASSSQGDQPQHF	TGTGCCAGCAGTTCCCAAGGAGATCAGCCCCAGCATTTT
TRBV4-1	TRBD1	16	TRBJ2-2	-	CASSQLGQGHTGELFF	TGCGCCAGCAGCCAACTGGGACAGGGTCACACCGGGGAGCTGTTTTTT
TRBV2	-	15	TRBJ1-1	-	CASRGAGVILPEAFF	TGTGCCAGCAGGGGTGCAGGGGTTATACTCCCTGAAGCTTTCTTT
TRBV30	-	15	TRBJ1-3	-	CAWSVQFSSGNTIYF	TGTGCCTGGAGTGTCCAGTTCTCCTCTGGAAACACCATATATTTT
TRBV19	-	15	TRBJ1-5	-	CASTKSGTDYQPQHF	TGTGCCAGTACTAAATCCGGGACTGACTATCAGCCCCAGCATTTT